A selection of T cell receptor beta chains follows, all from one sample in a study of identical twins. A single record per CDR3 protein comes from TCRdb applying MiXCR to the 5' RACE reads. The table lists 1.5 million to 2 million distinct CDR3 sequences, about 31% of them singletons, with roughly 0.3% in the top ten. The sequencing input was cord blood. The receptors here all came from a newborn girl in good health. CDR3s include the opening cysteine and the closing phenylalanine or tryptophan. A D gene is named only where the DNA matches it firmly. Clone size is given for some rows only: seen once, a few or many times, or a class if the clone is expanded.

v_gene	abundance	j_gene	d_gene	CDR3aa	CDR3nt
TRBV24-1	NA	TRBJ2-2	NA	CATSDFSGWNTGELFF	TGTGCCACCAGTGATTTCTCCGGGTGGAACACCGGGGAGCTGTTTTTT
TRBV5-1	NA	TRBJ2-2	NA	CASSWAGGELFF	TGCGCCAGCAGCTGGGCGGGCGGGGAGCTGTTTTTT
TRBV20-1	NA	TRBJ1-2	NA	CTPVRAGYGYTF	TGCACGCCGGTCAGGGCGGGCTATGGCTACACCTTC
TRBV5-1	NA	TRBJ2-7	NA	CASSEAGTYYEQYF	TGCGCCAGCAGCGAAGCCGGGACTTACTACGAGCAGTACTTC
TRBV7-9	NA	TRBJ1-6	NA	CASSGQQDGVYNSPLHF	TGTGCCAGCAGCGGACAACAGGATGGCGTCTATAATTCACCCCTCCACTTT
TRBV14	NA	TRBJ2-2	TRBD2	CASSQEGRLAGNTGELFF	TGTGCCAGCAGCCAAGAAGGGAGACTAGCGGGGAACACCGGGGAGCTGTTTTTT
TRBV6-5	NA	TRBJ1-1	NA	CASRYKNTEAFF	TGTGCCAGCAGATACAAGAACACTGAAGCTTTCTTT
TRBV13	few	TRBJ2-5	TRBD2	CASSLMREGPQETQYF	TGTGCCAGCAGCCTGATGCGGGAGGGGCCCCAAGAGACCCAGTACTTC
TRBV7-6	NA	TRBJ1-1	TRBD1	CASSQGTAAGFEAFF	TGTGCCAGCAGCCAAGGGACAGCCGCGGGGTTTGAAGCTTTCTTT
TRBV4-3	few	TRBJ2-3	TRBD2	CASSHRGLAGTTDTQYF	TGTGCCAGCAGCCACCGCGGACTAGCGGGGACCACAGATACGCAGTATTTT
TRBV5-1	NA	TRBJ1-1	NA	CASATEYTEAFF	TGCGCCAGCGCGACAGAGTACACTGAAGCTTTCTTT
TRBV6-6	few	TRBJ1-1	NA	CASSYSGGALNTEAFF	TGTGCCAGCAGTTACTCAGGTGGAGCCTTGAACACTGAAGCTTTCTTT
TRBV6-5	few	TRBJ1-4	TRBD1	CASSKQGGNEKLFF	TGTGCCAGCAGTAAACAGGGGGGTAATGAAAAACTGTTTTTT
TRBV29-1	NA	TRBJ2-5	NA	CSVDGQGLSNEQYF	TGCAGCGTTGATGGACAGGGACTAAGCAATGAGCAGTACTTC
TRBV7-2	NA	TRBJ1-3	NA	CASAQKVSGNTIYF	TGTGCCAGCGCCCAGAAGGTCTCTGGAAACACCATATATTTT
TRBV20-1	NA	TRBJ2-5	TRBD2	CRRTSAQETQYF	TGCAGGAGGACTAGCGCTCAAGAGACCCAGTACTTC
TRBV5-1	many	TRBJ2-1	NA	CASSLAVTAYNEQFF	TGCGCCAGCAGCTTGGCCGTGACAGCCTACAATGAGCAGTTCTTC
TRBV10-3	NA	TRBJ2-3	TRBD2	CAISVSGGALDTQYF	TGTGCCATCAGTGTGAGCGGGGGGGCTTTGGATACGCAGTATTTT
TRBV29-1	NA	TRBJ1-1	NA	CSVDTRGTEAFF	TGCAGCGTTGACACCAGAGGCACTGAAGCTTTCTTT
TRBV6-5	few	TRBJ1-2	TRBD1	CASTRTGRPYGYTF	TGTGCCAGCACCAGGACAGGGCGCCCCTATGGCTACACCTTC
TRBV10-3	many	TRBJ1-4	NA	CAISEGGPNEKLFF	TGTGCCATCAGTGAAGGGGGTCCTAATGAAAAACTGTTTTTT
TRBV12-3/TRBV12-4	NA	TRBJ2-1	TRBD2	CASSSGLAQFF	TGTGCCAGCAGCTCAGGACTAGCGCAGTTCTTC
TRBV5-6	once	TRBJ1-1	TRBD1	CASSLPFQGAEAFF	TGTGCCAGCAGCTTGCCTTTTCAGGGGGCTGAAGCTTTCTTT
TRBV4-2	NA	TRBJ1-2	TRBD1	CASLRILGADRGGDYGYTF	TGTGCCAGCCTCCGAATTCTAGGTGCCGACAGGGGGGGGGACTATGGCTACACCTTC
TRBV15	few	TRBJ1-1	NA	CATSRDRWGAEAFF	TGTGCCACCAGCAGAGATCGATGGGGGGCTGAAGCTTTCTTT
TRBV9	NA	TRBJ2-1	NA	CASSVGGRLNNEQFF	TGTGCCAGCAGCGTAGGGGGCAGACTCAACAATGAGCAGTTCTTC
TRBV5-1	many	TRBJ2-7	NA	CASSLSGGAYEQYF	TGTGCCAGCAGCTTATCTGGGGGTGCCTACGAGCAGTACTTC
TRBV20-1	NA	TRBJ2-7	NA	CSARGPKGSNYEQYF	TGCAGTGCTAGAGGGCCTAAAGGGAGCAATTACGAGCAGTACTTC
TRBV29-1	NA	TRBJ2-5	TRBD1	CSVEVGQGRNEQYF	TGCAGCGTTGAAGTGGGACAGGGGAGGAATGAGCAGTACTTC
TRBV5-1	few	TRBJ2-7	NA	CASSLLGPRTTYEQYF	TGCGCCAGCAGCTTGCTGGGGCCCCGAACTACCTACGAGCAGTACTTC
TRBV11-1	few	TRBJ2-1	TRBD2	CAISLEFSGAYNEQFF	TGTGCCATCAGCTTAGAGTTTAGCGGGGCCTACAATGAGCAGTTCTTC
TRBV20-1	NA	TRBJ1-5	NA	CSARSGKQPQHF	TGCAGTGCTAGGTCAGGGAAACAGCCCCAGCATTTT
TRBV10-3	many	TRBJ1-2	TRBD1	CAISGDRATITYGYTF	TGTGCCATCAGTGGGGACAGGGCCACTATCACCTATGGCTACACCTTC
TRBV21-1	once	TRBJ1-2	NA	CASSKKSTGAPNYGYTF	TGTGCCAGCAGCAAAAAGTCGACCGGGGCCCCAAACTATGGCTACACCTTC
TRBV29-1	NA	TRBJ2-5	TRBD1	CSVSGQDQETQYF	TGCAGCGTTTCCGGACAGGACCAAGAGACCCAGTACTTC
TRBV12-3/TRBV12-4	NA	TRBJ2-2	NA	CASRRQTHRDQNTGELFF	TGTGCCAGCAGACGACAAACCCACCGGGACCAAAACACCGGGGAGCTGTTTTTT
TRBV6-5	many	TRBJ2-1	TRBD2	CASSYSGGGNEQFF	TGTGCCAGCAGTTACTCTGGGGGGGGCAATGAGCAGTTCTTC
TRBV12-3/TRBV12-4	few	TRBJ1-6	NA	CASSFFSRQNSPLHF	TGTGCCAGCAGCTTCTTCTCCCGCCAGAATTCACCCCTCCACTTT
TRBV20-1	few	TRBJ2-7	NA	CSARVQGGNYEQYF	TGCAGTGCTAGAGTTCAGGGGGGCAACTACGAGCAGTACTTC
TRBV5-1	NA	TRBJ1-3	TRBD1	CASSWTPGQGVRNTIYF	TGCGCCAGCAGCTGGACCCCCGGACAGGGTGTAAGAAACACCATATATTTT
TRBV28	many	TRBJ1-4	NA	CASSSGTVNEKLFF	TGTGCCAGCAGCTCCGGGACCGTTAATGAAAAACTGTTTTTT